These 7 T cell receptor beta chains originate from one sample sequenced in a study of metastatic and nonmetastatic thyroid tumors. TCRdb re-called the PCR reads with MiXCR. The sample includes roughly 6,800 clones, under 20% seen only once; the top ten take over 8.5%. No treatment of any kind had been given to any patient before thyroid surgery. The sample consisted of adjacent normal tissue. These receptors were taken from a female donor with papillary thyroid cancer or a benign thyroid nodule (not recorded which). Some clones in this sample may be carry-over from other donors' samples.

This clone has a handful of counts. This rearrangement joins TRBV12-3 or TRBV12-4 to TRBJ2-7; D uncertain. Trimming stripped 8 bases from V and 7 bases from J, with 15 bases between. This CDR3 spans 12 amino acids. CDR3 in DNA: TGTGCCAGCTACCTCGGTGCTTGTGAGCAGTACTTC. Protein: CASYLGACEQYF.

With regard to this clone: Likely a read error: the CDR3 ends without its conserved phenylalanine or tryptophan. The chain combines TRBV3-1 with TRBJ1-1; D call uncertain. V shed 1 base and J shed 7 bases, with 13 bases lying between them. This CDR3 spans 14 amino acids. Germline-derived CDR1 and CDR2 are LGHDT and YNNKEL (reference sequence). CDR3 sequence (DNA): TGTGCCAGCAGCCAAGGGACGGCCCACATTGAAGCTTTCTCT. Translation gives CASSQGTAHIEAFS.

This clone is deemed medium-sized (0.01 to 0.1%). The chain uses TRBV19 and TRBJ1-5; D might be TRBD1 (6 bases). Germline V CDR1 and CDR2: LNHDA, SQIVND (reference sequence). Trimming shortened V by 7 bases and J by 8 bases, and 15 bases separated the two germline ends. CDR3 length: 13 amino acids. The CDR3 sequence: CASTLGGGKPQHF. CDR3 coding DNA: TGTGCCAGTACTCTCGGGGGGGGCAAGCCCCAGCATTTT.

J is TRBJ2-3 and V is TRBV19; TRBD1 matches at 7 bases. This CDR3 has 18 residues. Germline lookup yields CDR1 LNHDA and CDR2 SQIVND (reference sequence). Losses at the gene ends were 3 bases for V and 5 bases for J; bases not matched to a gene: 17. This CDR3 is CASSISAGGFLSGDTQYF. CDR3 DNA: TGTGCCAGTAGTATCAGCGCAGGGGGATTCCTATCCGGAGATACGCAGTATTTT.

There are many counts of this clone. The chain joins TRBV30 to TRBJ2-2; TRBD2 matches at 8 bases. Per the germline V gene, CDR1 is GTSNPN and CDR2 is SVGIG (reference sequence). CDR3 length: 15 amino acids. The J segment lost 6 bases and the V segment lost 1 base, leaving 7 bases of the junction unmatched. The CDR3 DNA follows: TGTGCCTGGAGTGCCAGACTAGCGACGGCCGGGGAGCTGTTTTTT. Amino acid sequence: CAWSARLATAGELFF.

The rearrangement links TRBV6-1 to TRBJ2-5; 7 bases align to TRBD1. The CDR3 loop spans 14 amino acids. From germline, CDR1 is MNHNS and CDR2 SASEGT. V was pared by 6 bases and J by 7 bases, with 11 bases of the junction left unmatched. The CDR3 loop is CASRPQGAGGTQYF. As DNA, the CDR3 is TGTGCCAGCAGACCCCAGGGCGCAGGGGGGACCCAGTACTTC.

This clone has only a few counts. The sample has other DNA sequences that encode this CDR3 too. For the CDR3, the DNA is TGTGCCAGCAGTTTATCTAGGGCAAGCAATCAGCCCCAGCATTTT. Amino acid sequence: CASSLSRASNQPQHF. The V and J genes are TRBV28 and TRBJ1-5; D is undetermined. Trimming removed 1 base from V and 1 base from J, with 8 bases in between. CDR1 and CDR2 from the germline V gene are MDHEN and SYDVKM. The CDR3 contains 15 residues.